This T cell receptor (beta chain) was observed in a study of cytomegalovirus exposure and HLA in healthy donors (dated by TCRdb to 2017 to 2019). Background on the whole study: In an earlier analysis of around 540 of the donors, 276 Gb of sequence data and 117 million unique TCR beta sequences from approximately 180 million T cells were reported. An early release that covered several hundred HLA-typed donors contained about 300 gigabases of sequencing data and 80 million or so unique TCR sequences. Of the 398 genotyped donors, 65% to 90% were placed in the genetic ancestry cluster associated with self-reported Caucasian donors. The study was designed to test whether signatures of past pathogen exposure could be identified by cataloging public T cell receptors. Using immunosequencing, the study profiled T cell repertoires from 666 subjects and related those repertoires to cytomegalovirus serostatus. In addition to the first cohort of approximately 650 subjects, a separate validation cohort of 120 different subjects was used. The study combined high-throughput TCR immunosequencing, statistical association of individual TCRs with disease status, and machine learning to predict cytomegalovirus infection status. To study patterns of TCR occurrence, a later analysis re-analyzed previously published TCR beta repertoires from several hundred donors and added high-resolution HLA genotyping. Rather than using new phenotypic data, the later analysis identified candidate immune exposures from TCR beta sequences and from how often those sequences occurred across donors. An earlier analysis of 450 to 750 of the donors used high-throughput TCR beta sequencing to judge whether each TCR beta V gene segment behaved as functional or pseudogenic. Donor age, sex, ethnicity and CMV serostatus were compiled alongside the repertoire data. Genome-wide SNP genotypes for about 65% of the roughly 670 donors were used in a later genetic analysis, which treated that subset as a discovery cohort. Every repertoire in the discovery cohort had been generated on one and the same sequencing platform. Both class I and class II loci were covered by HLA typing, at four-digit resolution. The number of typed donors differed by locus: about 620-630 for A, B, C, DRB1 and DQB1; 500 to 550 for DQA1; some 590 for DPA1; and around 450 for DPB1. Roughly 5 DR-DQ haplotypes were handled as single units for association and clustering, since linkage in the cohort was strong. Across 300 to 400 genotyped donors of the cohort, an average of about 240,000 unique TCR beta nucleotide sequences per donor were sequenced, and approximately 17% of those sequences were non-productive.

In total, 630 or so healthy bone marrow donors made up the cohort. At the time of sampling, every cohort member was nominally healthy, though immune exposures that went unrecorded were likely present. The donor tested CMV seropositive, placing the donor among the roughly 300 seropositive members of the cohort. A peripheral blood sample was provided by each donor, and peripheral blood mononuclear cells were used for TCR beta sequencing. Genomic DNA extraction from the blood cell samples was performed with the Qiagen DNeasy Blood Extraction Kit. The CDR3 spans 16 residues, from the cysteine through the phenylalanine. Just CDR3 DNA is preserved here, 48 bases in frame from base 1. As encoded in the germline V gene, CDR1 is SGHTA while CDR2 is FQGTGA. Clipping removes 2 bases from V and 5 bases from J, with 4 as the unmatched junction base count. As to this clone: Its antigen target is currently unknown. The input lacks base qualities; no much larger clone sits a single base away.

The study at large found these results: V-gene and J-gene trimming of TCR beta chains was associated with a missense DCLRE1C variant in a later genetic analysis, and the association was replicated in an independent cohort. HLA typing was unavailable for some donors at each locus, so association tests used only the typed subset. Some IMGT-functional V segments, including TRBV6-2 and TRBV6-3, could not be distinguished by the 87-base-pair reads and were therefore excluded. Correlated functional status among segregating V segments might be attributable to linkage disequilibrium, but an unknown experimental factor could not be ruled out. In the study, around 150 TCR beta chains were listed as associated with cytomegalovirus. Most TCR sequences were observed very rarely across donors, whereas some public TCRs were present in many individuals. At a false discovery rate of 0.05, a later analysis linked fewer than 20,000 TCR beta sequences to specific HLA alleles. In vitro tests confirmed that three of the cytomegalovirus-associated TCR beta chains recognize cytomegalovirus antigens. In an earlier analysis of about 550 of the donors, most TCR beta V segments were observed in productive rearrangements about 87% or about 30% of the time, broadly matching IMGT annotations. The classifier was reported to diagnose cytomegalovirus status with high specificity and sensitivity in both the original and validation cohorts. Presence/absence analyses assumed roughly uniform sequencing depth across donors, an assumption that may not hold. In a later analysis, TCR association rates were found to vary across HLA loci, with the most associated TCRs seen for DRB1 alleles and the fewest for HLA-C alleles. The sequencing pipeline was judged likely to have produced a cluster of highly shared sequence variants as a technical artifact. In a later genetic analysis, fewer N-insertions in productive TCRs were reported among donors in an Asian-associated ancestry cluster than the approximately 710-donor mean. A later analysis reported that several top co-occurrence clusters appeared linked to parvovirus B19, influenza, CMV and Epstein-Barr virus. It was suggested by the authors that the approach could potentially be generalized to other disease states and immunological phenotypes. For the cohort, immune exposure information was limited to CMV serostatus. A further reported finding was that TCR beta sequences accurately predicted the HLA-A and HLA-B alleles for most subjects in the first cohort. When HLA alleles, especially DR and DQ, strongly co-occurred, attributing TCR associations to individual alleles was difficult. The cohort was sequenced for TCR beta chains only, and without alpha or paired-chain data the features that could be detected were limited. Most CMV-associated TCR beta chains appeared to be HLA-restricted in a later analysis, and the HLA associations seemed to be driven largely by CMV exposure. Because counts were too low, seventeen rarely observed V segments, including chromosome 9 orphons, were excluded from the earlier analysis of roughly 580 of the donors. In a later analysis, HLA-associated TCR beta chains were found to be more clonally expanded and to have lower generation probabilities than equally common non-associated chains.

Library generation was performed with the immunoSEQ multiplex PCR assay. A mixture of 60 forward primers for TCR Vbeta segments and 13 reverse primers for TCR Jbeta segments was used in the multiplex PCR. Amplification of the CDR3 region of rearranged TCR beta genes was performed with a multiplex PCR assay on genomic DNA. The Illumina HiSeq System was used to sequence the amplified TCR beta libraries as 87-base-pair reads. The source study handled its data this way. Across the roughly 600 repertoires, a later analysis counted 60 million to 90 million unique TCR beta chains, some 11 million of which were shared by at least two donors. To remove PCR and sequencing errors, raw reads were error-corrected and collapsed into unique sequences using a nearest-neighbor algorithm that merged closely related sequences. CDR3 sequences were aligned to IMGT reference sequences to assign V, D and J gene segments. For a sequence to be retained, a match of at least six nucleotides to both a V gene segment and a J gene segment was required. Rearrangements were classified as productive when the CDR3 lacked stop codons and remained in frame with V and J, and all other rearrangements were classified as non-productive. Following IMGT convention, CDR3 was defined as the stretch from the second conserved V-encoded cysteine up to the conserved J-encoded phenylalanine. The earlier analysis of about 560 of the donors excluded any sequence lacking an unambiguous match to a single V gene segment. An earlier analysis of over 450 of the donors classified V segments as functional when productive rearrangements were above 56.7% and as segregating when the standard deviation between donors was above 5%. To diagnose cytomegalovirus status from the catalog of TCR beta chain sequences, a statistical classification framework was built. In a later analysis, TCR nucleotide sequences were compared against IMGT/GENE-DB human TR gene sequences so that V and J genes could be assigned. The TCRdist pipeline was used in a later analysis to assign CDR3 sequences and most-parsimonious VDJ recombination scenarios. A later analysis defined each TCR beta chain by its CDR3 amino acid sequence plus V-gene family, and excluded reads lacking a unique V-gene family. A later analysis removed 592 highly shared, low-generation-probability nucleotide sequences to deal with suspected cross-contamination and a sequencing artifact. A later analysis calculated a clonal expansion index for each public chain from normalized within-repertoire ranks of inferred template counts. In a later analysis, generation probabilities were computed using a VDJ recombination model fitted to out-of-frame rearrangements, and the results were checked against IGoR. A later analysis scored TCR-TCR, TCR-HLA and TCR-CMV co-occurrence with hypergeometric tests, applying a repertoire-size bias correction to TCR pairs. In a later analysis, false discovery rates were estimated by permuting HLA or CMV assignments 20 times. In a later analysis, co-occurring TCRs were grouped using DBSCAN, with TCRdist sequence similarity added in when clustering inside HLA-allele-positive subsets. Repertoires with fewer than 30,000 or more than 120,000 public chains were left out of co-occurrence clustering, as were several repertoires with anomalous nucleotide sharing. TCRdb took over this immuneACCESS table, retaining in-frame rearrangements with V and J assigned. Such tables are incomplete; in checked studies, under half of the missing clones stem from an unresolved V gene, and the remainder is unexplained. D and trimming come from the DNA, and the V and J calls and clone size come from that table. Recorded for this sample are under 150,000 clones; approximately 80% of them occurred a single time. The ten largest clonotypes hold roughly 4.3% of the sample.

The TCR was taken from a woman between 40 and 55 years old in good health and CMV-seropositive. The chain uses TRBV7-3 and TRBJ2-1, with 12 bases matching TRBD1. The sequenced sample consisted of PBMCs. CDR3 reads: CASSLEGTGGHNEQFF. The DNA sequence is given as TGTGCCAGCAGCTTAGAGGGGACAGGGGGCCACAATGAGCAGTTCTTC.